Each of the 16 T cell receptor beta chains below was sequenced from the same sample in a study of T cell changes during pregnancy in multiple sclerosis. Sequenced by immunoSEQ multiplex PCR; TCRdb stores in-frame clones only, minus some. The sample lists over 65,000 clones; roughly nine tenths were seen once. The specimen comprised peripheral blood, sampled in the first trimester of pregnancy. These receptor sequences come from a female donor with multiple sclerosis, enrolled in a pregnancy study.

This chain joins TRBV10-3 and TRBJ2-7; 8 nucleotides align to TRBD1. CDR1 is ENHRY, CDR2 SYGVKD, per germline. The V gene end was trimmed by 2 bases and the J gene end by 1 base; junction bases not matched to a gene: 7. This CDR3 region has 16 residues. This chain's CDR3 is CAISEEDRADSYEQYF. The DNA for the CDR3 is TGTGCCATCAGTGAGGAGGACAGGGCGGATTCCTACGAGCAGTACTTC.

The CDR3 region has the DNA TGTGCCAGCTCATTATTCCGGGACAGGTTGAACGAGCAGTACTTC. It translates to CASSLFRDRLNEQYF. The chain has TRBV18 and TRBJ2-7; 8 bases are a match to TRBD1. Germline lookup yields CDR1 KGHSH and CDR2 LQKENI. Losses at the gene ends were 5 bases for V and 5 bases for J; bases not matched to a gene: 11. This CDR3 contains 15 residues.

The V and J genes are TRBV5-5 and TRBJ1-1; a weak D match, TRBD1 (5 bases). V lost 9 bases and J lost 4, with 16 bases in between. Germline V gene data show CDR1 as SGHKS and CDR2 as YYEKEE (reference sequence). The CDR3 is 13 amino acids. CDR3 nucleotides: TGTGCCACCTCCCCTGGGGGGGGCACTGAAGCTTTCTTT. Its protein is CATSPGGGTEAFF.

The V call is TRBV11-2, the J call TRBJ1-6, with a possible D match to TRBD1 (5 bases). CDR3 length: 16 amino acids. CDR1 and CDR2 from the germline V gene are SGHAT and FQNNGV. Between the trimmed V and J ends, which lost 5 bases and 3 bases, there was a span of 14 bases. DNA for the CDR3: TGTGCCAGCAGCCCGGCACAGGCTCTCTATAATTCACCCCTCCACTTT. Translating it yields CASSPAQALYNSPLHF.

On this clone itself: The sample carries other DNA sequences with the same CDR3. The chain uses TRBV7-9 and TRBJ1-2, with no clear D. The germline V and J ends were trimmed by 1 base and 3 bases, with 6 bases remaining between them. CDR1 and CDR2 (germline): SEHNR, FQNEAQ (reference sequence). The CDR3 extends over 13 amino acids. The CDR3 DNA reads as TGTGCCAGCAGCTTAGGAGACTACTATGGCTACACCTTC. This encodes CASSLGDYYGYTF.

The genes are TRBV5-1 and TRBJ1-1; a weak D match, TRBD1 (5 bases). This CDR3 comprises 16 residues. Per the germline V gene, CDR1 is SGHRS and CDR2 is YFSETQ. Trimming stripped 1 base from V and 0 bases from J, with 13 bases between. CDR3 in amino acids: CASSLQGGRVNTEAFF. CDR3 DNA sequence: TGCGCCAGCAGCTTGCAGGGCGGCAGGGTGAACACTGAAGCTTTCTTT.

V is TRBV9 and J is TRBJ2-1, with no clear D. Germline CDR1 reads SGDLS; CDR2 reads YYNGEE. This CDR3 is 17 amino acids long. V lost 0 bases to trimming and J lost 3 bases, with 16 bases between them. Here the CDR3 DNA reads TGTGCCAGCAGCGTAGGATCAGGCTACCGTTACTACAATGAGCAGTTCTTC. This codes for CASSVGSGYRYYNEQFF. Supplemented by reference TRBV9 and TRBJ2-1, the full variable domain reads DSGVTQTPKHLITATGQRVTLRCSPRSGDLSVYWYQQSLDQGLQFLIQYYNGEERAKGNILERFSAQQFPDLHSELNLSSLELGDSALYFCASSVGSGYRYYNEQFFGPGTRLTVL.

This chain connects TRBV29-1 to TRBJ2-2, with TRBD2 identical over 9 bases. The junction had 13 bases not matched to a gene; V was cut back by 4 bases and J by 1 base. Germline CDR1 is SQVTM and CDR2 is ANQGSEA. The CDR3 length is 18 residues. The CDR3 nucleotides are TGCAGCGTTGGCCGACTAGCGGAGGGCGGGGGGAACACCGGGGAGCTGTTTTTT. Its protein is CSVGRLAEGGGNTGELFF.

The chain combines TRBV19 with TRBJ2-7; 7 nucleotides match TRBD2. J lost 7 bases, V lost 3 bases, and 12 bases had no gene match. This CDR3 spans 15 amino acids. The germline V gene has CDR1 LNHDA and CDR2 SQIVND (reference sequence). The CDR3 protein is CASSMGGPEILEQYF. The CDR3, as DNA: TGTGCCAGTAGTATGGGAGGGCCTGAAATTTTGGAGCAGTACTTC.

The J gene is TRBJ2-1, the V gene TRBV7-6; possibly TRBD1 for D (5 bases). Per germline, CDR1 SGHVS and CDR2 FNYEAQ. Trimming took 1 base from V and 4 from J, leaving 11 bases between them. The CDR3 spans 15 residues. The CDR3 sequence: CASSLGYQGYNEQFF. The CDR3 DNA is TGTGCCAGCAGCTTAGGGTATCAGGGTTACAATGAGCAGTTCTTC.

This clone came up a few times. This sequence joins TRBV9 and TRBJ1-1; 9 bases are a match to TRBD1. This CDR3 is built from 13 residues. CDR1 SGDLS and CDR2 YYNGEE come from the germline V gene. After removal of 4 bases from V and 9 bases from J, the junction contained 7 bases not matched to a gene. The CDR3 loop is CASSLRDRDQAFF. The CDR3, as DNA: TGTGCCAGCAGCCTCCGGGACAGGGATCAAGCTTTCTTT.

This sequence joins TRBV15 and TRBJ2-1; D is unresolved. CDR1 is LNHNV, CDR2 YYDKDF, per germline (reference sequence). Trimming removed 5 bases from V and 4 bases from J, with 12 bases in between. The CDR3 sequence is 14 residues long. The CDR3 here is CATSASVTYNEQFF. The CDR3, as DNA: TGTGCCACCAGCGCGAGCGTTACATACAATGAGCAGTTCTTC.

This clone was picked up a small number of times. The V and J genes are TRBV7-2 and TRBJ2-1; weak D call: TRBD2 (6 bases). V lost 2 bases and J lost 0, with 11 bases in between. This CDR3 is 16 amino acids long. Germline values: CDR1 SGHTA, CDR2 FQGNSA. The CDR3 coding sequence is TGTGCCAGCAGCTTAAGGCGCGGGGACTCCTACAATGAGCAGTTCTTC. Residues: CASSLRRGDSYNEQFF. Looking up the rest from reference TRBV7-2 and TRBJ2-1 gives the full variable domain: GAGVSQSPSNKVTEKGKDVELRCDPISGHTALYWYRQSLGQGLEFLIYFQGNSAPDKSGLPSDRFSAERTGGSVSTLTIQRTQQEDSAVYLCASSLRRGDSYNEQFFGPGTRLTVL.

This clone showed up just once. The chain links TRBV5-5 to TRBJ2-7; a possible D gene is TRBD1 (5 bases). Deletions cut 4 bases from V and 0 bases from J, with 11 bases between. This CDR3 contains 14 residues. Germline lookup yields CDR1 SGHKS and CDR2 YYEKEE (reference sequence). Here the CDR3 DNA reads TGTGCCAGCAGCGGGCTCGACAGCTCCTACGAGCAGTACTTC. Its translation: CASSGLDSSYEQYF. Supplemented by reference TRBV5-5 and TRBJ2-7, the full variable domain reads DAGVTQSPTHLIKTRGQQVTLRCSPISGHKSVSWYQQVLGQGPQFIFQYYEKEERGRGNFPDRFSARQFPNYSSELNVNALLLGDSALYLCASSGLDSSYEQYFGPGTRLTVT.

This chain uses TRBV6-6 with TRBJ2-7; 11 bases match TRBD2. Unmatched junction bases numbered 3, after V lost 5 bases and J lost 0 bases. The length of the CDR3 is 15 residues. Germline CDR1 and CDR2: MNHNY and SVGAGI (reference sequence). The CDR3 sequence: CASSRLAGGSYEQYF. The CDR3 bases are TGTGCCAGCAGTAGGCTAGCGGGGGGCTCCTACGAGCAGTACTTC.

This clone has a single count. V gene TRBV7-8 combines with J gene TRBJ2-7, with D possibly TRBD1 on 6 matching bases. Trimming pared 7 bases from V and 0 bases from J, leaving 22 bases between. Germline V lookup: CDR1 SGHVS, CDR2 FQNEAQ. The CDR3 totals 17 residues. The CDR3 coding sequence is TGTGCCAGCAAAGGGGGATCCAATACCGGAAGCTCCTACGAGCAGTACTTC. It translates to CASKGGSNTGSSYEQYF. Together with reference TRBV7-8 and TRBJ2-7, the CDR3 gives the full variable domain: GAGVSQSPRYKVAKRGQDVALRCDPISGHVSLFWYQQALGQGPEFLTYFQNEAQLDKSGLPSDRFFAERPEGSVSTLKIQRTQQEDSAVYLCASKGGSNTGSSYEQYFGPGTRLTVT.